This TCR beta chain comes out of a study of T-cell memory formation after mild COVID-19. Study at large: TCR clusters were mostly confined to one donor each. Study-level results: CM and EM subsets held most contracting CD4+ clones; EMRA held CD8+ ones.

Germline-derived CDR1 and CDR2 are DFQATT and SNEGSKA (reference sequence). The CDR3 spans 14 residues. Trimming cost V 6 bases and J 7 bases, with 21 bases left between them. This clonotype was counted between two and nine times. Its specificity is not known. Libraries for TCRalpha and TCRbeta carried sample barcodes and unique molecular identifiers via 5'RACE. TCRdb processed the 5' RACE reads anew with MiXCR; each CDR3 protein has one entry. The sample includes 350,000 to 500,000 distinct CDR3 sequences, approximately 19% of them seen just once. This sequence was found in a man between 18 and 35 years old who had mild COVID-19 (a few samples of this study predate the infection). Cell type and time point are not known. The V gene is TRBV20-1, the J gene TRBJ1-2; maybe TRBD1 (5 bases). The sequenced sample was PBMCs or a T cell subset sorted from them (not recorded which). The CDR3 nucleotides are TGCAGTGCGCGGCTTGGGGGGAGCGGTCGTGGCTACACCTTC. Its translation: CSARLGGSGRGYTF.